This T cell receptor beta chain stems from a study of T-cell reconstitution after alpha-beta-depleted transplantation in children. Overall study findings and caveats: After transplant, high TCRbeta diversity at day 60 in some patients arose from surviving recipient T cells and thymic progenitors. When one year had passed after transplant, most T-cell counts and diversity came from newly produced T cells. Expanded graft clones numbering several hundred reportedly gave rise to alpha-beta T cells about two months after transplant.

CDR1 MNHEY and CDR2 SVGEGT come from the germline V gene. This CDR3 has 14 residues. V trimming: 2 bases; J trimming: 3 bases; junction bases outside the gene matches: 0. This clonotype showed up many times. Antigen: not known. It was with unique molecular identifiers that the TCRbeta library was prepared. TCRdb reanalysed the PCR reads using MiXCR and keeps one entry per CDR3 protein. Here the sample spans hundreds of thousands of distinct CDR3 sequences, about 8.7% being singletons. The sequencing used PBMCs, mostly from graft donor cells, collected 360 days after TCRalphabeta/CD19-depleted stem cell transplant. The sequence derives from a male patient under 10 years old who had a stem cell transplant for acute myeloid leukemia, so the T cells may come from the graft donor. The chain employs TRBV6-2 or TRBV6-3 and TRBJ2-7; TRBD2 agrees at 11 bases. The CDR3 sequence: CASSYGTSGYEQYF. In nucleotides, the CDR3 is TGTGCCAGCAGTTACGGGACTAGCGGCTACGAGCAGTACTTC.